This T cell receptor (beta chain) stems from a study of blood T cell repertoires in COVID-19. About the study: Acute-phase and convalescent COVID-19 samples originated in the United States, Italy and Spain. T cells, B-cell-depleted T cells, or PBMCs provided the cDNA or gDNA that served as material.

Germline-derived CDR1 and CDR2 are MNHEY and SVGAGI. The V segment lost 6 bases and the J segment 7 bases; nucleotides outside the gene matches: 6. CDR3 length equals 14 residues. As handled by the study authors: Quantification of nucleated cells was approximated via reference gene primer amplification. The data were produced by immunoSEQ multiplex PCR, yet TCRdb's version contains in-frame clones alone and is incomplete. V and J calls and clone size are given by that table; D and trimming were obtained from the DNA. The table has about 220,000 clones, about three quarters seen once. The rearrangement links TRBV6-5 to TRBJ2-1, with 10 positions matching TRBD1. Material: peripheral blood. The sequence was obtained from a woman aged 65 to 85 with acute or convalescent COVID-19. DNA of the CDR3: TGTGCCAGCAGAGGGACAGGGGCCCCTAATGAGCAGTTCTTC. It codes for CASRGTGAPNEQFF.